This TCR beta chain is drawn from a study of pediatric ulcerative colitis. The CDR3 spans 13 residues. The ends were cut back, 1 base at V and 1 base at J, with 4 bases in the middle. The germline V gene has CDR1 SEHNR and CDR2 FQNEAQ (reference sequence). The rectum was sampled with one to two pinch biopsies at colonoscopy. This clone showed up just a few times. Its antigen is unknown. Some clones are missing from TCRdb's copy, which holds only in-frame ones; the method was immunoSEQ multiplex PCR. The data hold approximately 37,000 clones, with 65% to 80% observed a single time. General study results and limits: A couple of patients' blood samples yielded substantially fewer templates.

The chain joins TRBV7-9 to TRBJ1-1; D remains ambiguous. The material sequenced was gut tissue. This TCR came from a boy between 10 and 17 years old with severe ulcerative colitis. This CDR3 is CASSLEGNTEAFF. The CDR3 DNA reads as TGTGCCAGCAGCTTAGAGGGGAACACTGAAGCTTTCTTT.